The rows below give T cell receptor beta chains drawn from one sample of a study of cytomegalovirus exposure and HLA in healthy donors. Profiling relied on immunoSEQ multiplex PCR, and the TCRdb table lists in-frame clones only, not all of them. The top ten clones hold about 3.5% of a sample with 85,000 to 100,000 clones, roughly three fifths of them seen once. The sample taken for sequencing was PBMCs. The receptors were sampled from a man aged 55-75 years in good health and CMV-seronegative. Both conserved end residues are part of each CDR3.

CDR3	length	V	J
CASIRTGGGYGYTF	14	TRBV28	TRBJ1-2
CASRDGDSLTGELFF	15	TRBV6-5	TRBJ2-2
CASSELRAGGRKADTQYF	18	TRBV2	TRBJ2-3
CASSQHGQGASEAFF	15	TRBV7-8	TRBJ1-1
CATRPSGGSGGYTF	14	TRBV15	TRBJ1-2
CASTRPGDRGSGELFF	16	TRBV28	TRBJ2-2
CASRTPLAKNIQYF	14	TRBV10-1	TRBJ2-4
CASSVEGAIGELFF	14	TRBV9	TRBJ2-2
CASSGGHSNEKLFF	14	TRBV2	TRBJ1-4
CASRRAGVTDTQYF	14	TRBV6-5	TRBJ2-3
CASTPLRKSENEQFF	15	TRBV6-1	TRBJ2-1
CASRTGTVNTEAFF	14	TRBV2	TRBJ1-1
CASSESGGSNYGYTF	15	TRBV10-2	TRBJ1-2
CASSESQSGRASGRFF	16	TRBV10-1	TRBJ2-1
CASRTGTANQPQHF	14	TRBV6-5	TRBJ1-5
CASSASTGSTGELFF	15	TRBV9	TRBJ2-2
CASSLVQGRSGYTF	14	TRBV28	TRBJ1-2
CASSPLGTSGRLAKNIQYF	19	TRBV28	TRBJ2-4
CSVGVSNTGELFF	13	TRBV29-1	TRBJ2-2
CASSTGTGGYNEQFF	15	TRBV7-9	TRBJ2-1
CASSLDRGSGANVLTF	16	TRBV7-7	TRBJ2-6
CASSEYGVNTEAFF	14	TRBV25-1	TRBJ1-1
CASSVGTGAYEQYF	14	TRBV9	NA
CASSLEGQGDYGYTF	15	TRBV14	TRBJ1-2
CASSVGDREAYEQYF	15	TRBV9	TRBJ2-7
CASSLGVGVIETQYF	15	TRBV7-3	TRBJ2-5
CASSQRTSGSISYEQYF	17	TRBV4-1	TRBJ2-7
CASSLTGGGGKDEQFF	16	TRBV6-4	TRBJ2-1
CASSTGQGASGNTIYF	16	TRBV18	TRBJ1-3
CASSSNPPPVGYTF	14	TRBV28	TRBJ1-2
CASSPVGRTGDGYTF	15	TRBV28	TRBJ1-2
CSSSQVLNTF	10	TRBV7-9	TRBJ1-2
CASSPRGTAKESYNEQVF	18	TRBV9	TRBJ2-1
CASSTRASGNTIYF	14	TRBV27	TRBJ1-3
CATSYMSQGGTEAFF	15	TRBV27	TRBJ1-1
CASRQSTDTQYF	12	TRBV6-1	TRBJ2-3
CASSSNAGQETQYF	14	TRBV7-3	TRBJ2-5
CASSYSVRKNIQYF	14	TRBV6-5	TRBJ2-4
CASSEAYEQYF	11	TRBV10-2	NA
CASSPDRGPNYGYTF	15	TRBV7-3	TRBJ1-2
CASSAQGGAEQFF	13	TRBV2	TRBJ2-1
CASSPVGEVNEQFF	14	TRBV9	TRBJ2-1
CASSLDGTGEQYF	13	TRBV5-4	TRBJ2-7
CASSDSSPPLYKAGTEAFF	19	TRBV6-4	TRBJ1-1
CASKPDGISPDSNQPQHF	18	TRBV21-1	TRBJ1-5
CASSLSGTGGGIQYF	15	TRBV7-6	TRBJ2-4
CASSVGSSSYEQYF	14	TRBV9	TRBJ2-7
CSVKGGTNTGELFF	14	TRBV29-1	TRBJ2-2